This T cell receptor (beta chain) was obtained from a study of preoperative IRX-2 immunotherapy in early breast cancer. Regarding treatment: preoperative locoregional IRX-2 cytokine immunotherapy. Patients received preoperative, locoregional IRX-2 cytokine immunotherapy in a phase Ib study. Produced via immunoSEQ multiplex PCR; TCRdb's table is partial and in-frame only. The sample records about 23,000 clones, over 75% being singletons. The V gene's germline CDR1 is MNHEY and CDR2 SVGAGI. Trimming cost V 0 bases and J 4 bases; bases outside gene matches: 0. This CDR3 contains 14 residues. This sequence joins TRBV6-5 and TRBJ1-1; 9 nucleotides line up with TRBD1. The clonotype was recovered from a human donor with breast cancer. The starting material was tumor tissue, obtained after IRX-2 immunotherapy. CDR3 sequence: CASSYSTGGTEAFF. The CDR3 DNA follows: TGTGCCAGCAGTTACTCGACAGGGGGCACTGAAGCTTTCTTT.